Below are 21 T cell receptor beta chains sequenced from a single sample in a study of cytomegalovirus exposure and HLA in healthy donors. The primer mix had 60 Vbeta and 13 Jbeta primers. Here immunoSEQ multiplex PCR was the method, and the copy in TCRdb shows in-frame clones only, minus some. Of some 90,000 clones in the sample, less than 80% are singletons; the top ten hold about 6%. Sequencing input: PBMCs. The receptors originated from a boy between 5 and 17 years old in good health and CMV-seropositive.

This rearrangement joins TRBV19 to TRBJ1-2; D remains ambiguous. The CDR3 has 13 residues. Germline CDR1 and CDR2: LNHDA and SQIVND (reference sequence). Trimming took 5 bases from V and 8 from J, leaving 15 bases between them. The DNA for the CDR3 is TGTGCCAGTAGTCCATCGGTGGGCCGGGGCTACACCTTC. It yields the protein CASSPSVGRGYTF. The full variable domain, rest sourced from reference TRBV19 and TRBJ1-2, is DGGITQSPKYLFRKEGQNVTLSCEQNLNHDAMYWYRQDPGQGLRLIYYSQIVNDFQKGDIAEGYSVSREKKESFPLTVTSAQKNPTAFYLCASSPSVGRGYTFGSGTRLTVV.

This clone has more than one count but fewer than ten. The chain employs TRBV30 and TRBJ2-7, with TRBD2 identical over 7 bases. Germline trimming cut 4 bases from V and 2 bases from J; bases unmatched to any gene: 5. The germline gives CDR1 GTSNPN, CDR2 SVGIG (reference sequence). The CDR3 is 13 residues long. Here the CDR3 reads CAWTPGTTYEQYF. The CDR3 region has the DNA TGTGCCTGGACCCCCGGGACTACCTACGAGCAGTACTTC.

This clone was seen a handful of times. The CDR3 reads CASSSNRQGGQYF. The CDR3 bases are TGTGCCAGCAGCTCAAACCGACAGGGGGGGCAGTACTTC. The V call is TRBV7-2, the J call TRBJ2-7; the match to TRBD1 covers 9 bases. With V trimmed by 4 bases and J by 9 bases, 7 bases remained unmatched. Looked up from germline, CDR1 is SGHTA and CDR2 is FQGNSA. This CDR3 has 13 residues.

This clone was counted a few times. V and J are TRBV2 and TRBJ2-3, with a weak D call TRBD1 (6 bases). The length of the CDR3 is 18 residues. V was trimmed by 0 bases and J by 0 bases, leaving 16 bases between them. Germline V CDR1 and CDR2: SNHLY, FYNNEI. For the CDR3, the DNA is TGTGCCAGCAGTGAAGCCTCCGGACAGTTACCTAGCACAGATACGCAGTATTTT. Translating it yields CASSEASGQLPSTDTQYF.

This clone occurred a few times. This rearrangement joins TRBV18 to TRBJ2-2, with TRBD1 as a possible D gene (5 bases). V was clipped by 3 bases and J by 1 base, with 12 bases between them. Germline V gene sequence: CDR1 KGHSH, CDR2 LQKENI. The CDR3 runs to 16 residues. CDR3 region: CASSPMGQGNTGELFF. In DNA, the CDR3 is TGTGCCAGCTCACCGATGGGGCAGGGGAACACCGGGGAGCTGTTTTTT.

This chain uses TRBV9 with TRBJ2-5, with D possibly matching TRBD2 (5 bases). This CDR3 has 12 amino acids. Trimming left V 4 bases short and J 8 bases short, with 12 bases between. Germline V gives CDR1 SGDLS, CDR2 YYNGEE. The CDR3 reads CASSTGKATQYF. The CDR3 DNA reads TGTGCCAGCAGCACCGGGAAGGCCACCCAGTACTTC.

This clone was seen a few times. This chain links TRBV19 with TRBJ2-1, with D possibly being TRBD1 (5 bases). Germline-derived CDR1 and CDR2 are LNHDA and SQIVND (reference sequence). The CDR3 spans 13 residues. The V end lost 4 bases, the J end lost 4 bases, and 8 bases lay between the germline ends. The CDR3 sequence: CASSTDRYNEQFF. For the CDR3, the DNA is TGTGCCAGTAGTACCGACAGATACAATGAGCAGTTCTTC.

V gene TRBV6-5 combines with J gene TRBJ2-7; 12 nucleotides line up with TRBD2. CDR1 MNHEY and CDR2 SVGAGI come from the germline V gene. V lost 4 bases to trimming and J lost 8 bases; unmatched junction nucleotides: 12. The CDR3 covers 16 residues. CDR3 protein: CASSSTLAGGNGKQYF. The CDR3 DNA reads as TGTGCCAGCAGTTCCACACTAGCGGGGGGCAACGGTAAGCAGTACTTC.

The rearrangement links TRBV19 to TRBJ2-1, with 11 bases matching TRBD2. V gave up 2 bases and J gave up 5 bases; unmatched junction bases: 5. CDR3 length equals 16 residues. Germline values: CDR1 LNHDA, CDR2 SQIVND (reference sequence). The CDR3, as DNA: TGTGCCAGTAGTATACAGTTAGCGGGAGGGGACAATGAGCAGTTCTTC. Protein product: CASSIQLAGGDNEQFF. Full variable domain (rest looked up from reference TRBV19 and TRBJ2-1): DGGITQSPKYLFRKEGQNVTLSCEQNLNHDAMYWYRQDPGQGLRLIYYSQIVNDFQKGDIAEGYSVSREKKESFPLTVTSAQKNPTAFYLCASSIQLAGGDNEQFFGPGTRLTVL.

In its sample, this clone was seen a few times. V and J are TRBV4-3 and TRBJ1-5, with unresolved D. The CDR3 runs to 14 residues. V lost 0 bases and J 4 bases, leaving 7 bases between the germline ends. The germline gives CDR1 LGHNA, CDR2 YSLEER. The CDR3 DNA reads TGCGCCAGCAGCCAAGACTCGAGGAATCAGCCCCAGCATTTT. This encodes CASSQDSRNQPQHF.

This CDR3 reads CASSARTGDPEQFF. The CDR3 DNA reads as TGTGCCAGCTCAGCCAGGACAGGGGATCCGGAGCAGTTCTTC. J is TRBJ2-1 and V is TRBV18; 9 bases map to TRBD1. V lost 5 bases and J lost 10; bases outside the gene matches: 9. This CDR3 comprises 14 residues. The V gene's germline CDR1 is KGHSH and CDR2 LQKENI.

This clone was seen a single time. The CDR3 protein is CAWSAQGFWNEQFF. The CDR3 DNA reads TGTGCCTGGAGTGCACAGGGTTTTTGGAATGAGCAGTTCTTC. The chain recombines TRBV30 with TRBJ2-1, with D possibly being TRBD1 (6 bases). The ends were cut back, 1 base at V and 7 bases at J, with 14 bases in the middle. CDR3 length equals 14 residues. Germline CDR1 GTSNPN, CDR2 SVGIG (reference sequence).

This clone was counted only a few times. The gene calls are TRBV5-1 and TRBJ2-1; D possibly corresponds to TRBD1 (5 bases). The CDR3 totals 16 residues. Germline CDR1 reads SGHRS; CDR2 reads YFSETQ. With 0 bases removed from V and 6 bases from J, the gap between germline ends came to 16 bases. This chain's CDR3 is CASSLGFSNGANEQFF. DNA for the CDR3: TGCGCCAGCAGCTTGGGTTTTAGTAATGGGGCCAATGAGCAGTTCTTC.

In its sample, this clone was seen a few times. Written as DNA, the CDR3 is TGCGCCAGCAGCTGGGGGTTGGCAGGGGCGCCGGCTAATGAAAAACTGTTTTTT. It specifies CASSWGLAGAPANEKLFF. The chain couples TRBV5-1 to TRBJ1-4, with a weak D call TRBD1 (6 bases). Trimming removed 3 bases at V and 3 bases at J, with 21 bases between. Germline values: CDR1 SGHRS, CDR2 YFSETQ. This CDR3 has 18 amino acids.

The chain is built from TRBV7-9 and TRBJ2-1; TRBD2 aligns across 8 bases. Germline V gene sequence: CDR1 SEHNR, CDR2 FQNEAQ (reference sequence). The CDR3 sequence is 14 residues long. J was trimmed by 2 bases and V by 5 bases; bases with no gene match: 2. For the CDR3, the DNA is TGTGCCAGCAGCCCGACTAGCGCCTACAATGAGCAGTTCTTC. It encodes CASSPTSAYNEQFF.

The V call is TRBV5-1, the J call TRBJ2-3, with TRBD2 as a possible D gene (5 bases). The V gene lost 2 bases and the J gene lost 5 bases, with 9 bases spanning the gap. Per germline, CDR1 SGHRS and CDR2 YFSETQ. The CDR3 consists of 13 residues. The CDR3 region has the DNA TGCGCCAGCAGCTTCCCCGGAGGAGATACGCAGTATTTT. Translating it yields CASSFPGGDTQYF.

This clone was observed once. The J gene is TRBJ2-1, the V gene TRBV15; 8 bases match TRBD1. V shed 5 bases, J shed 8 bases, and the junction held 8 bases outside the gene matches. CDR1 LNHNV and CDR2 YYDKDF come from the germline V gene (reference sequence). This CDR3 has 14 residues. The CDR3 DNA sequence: TGTGCCACCAGCGGACAGGGTTTTATCGATGAGCAGTTCTTC. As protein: CATSGQGFIDEQFF.

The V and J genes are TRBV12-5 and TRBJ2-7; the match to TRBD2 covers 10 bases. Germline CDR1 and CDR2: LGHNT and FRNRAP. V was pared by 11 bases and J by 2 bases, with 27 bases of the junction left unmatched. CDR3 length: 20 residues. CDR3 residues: CAGKTQLDRAAGGPTYEQYF. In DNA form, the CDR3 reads TGTGCTGGTAAAACCCAACTCGACAGGGCAGCGGGAGGGCCCACCTACGAGCAGTACTTC.

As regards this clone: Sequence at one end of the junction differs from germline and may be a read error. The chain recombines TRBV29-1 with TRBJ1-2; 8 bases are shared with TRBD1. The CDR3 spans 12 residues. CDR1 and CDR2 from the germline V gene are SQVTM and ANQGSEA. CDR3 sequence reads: CSTGTGDYGYPF. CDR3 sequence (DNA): TGCAGCACCGGGACAGGTGACTATGGCTACCCCTTC.

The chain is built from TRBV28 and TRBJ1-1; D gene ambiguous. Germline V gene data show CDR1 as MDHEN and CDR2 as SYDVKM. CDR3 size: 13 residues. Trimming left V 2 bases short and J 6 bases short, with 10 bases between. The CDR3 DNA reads TGTGCCAGCAGTTTAGTTCCTGAGCCTGAAGCTTTCTTT. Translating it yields CASSLVPEPEAFF.

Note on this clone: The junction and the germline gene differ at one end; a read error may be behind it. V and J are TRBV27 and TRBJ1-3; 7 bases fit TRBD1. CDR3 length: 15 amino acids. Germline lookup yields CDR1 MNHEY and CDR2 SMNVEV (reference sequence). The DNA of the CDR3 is TGTGCCAGCAGCCTGACAGGGACCTCTAGAAACACCATATATTTT. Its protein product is CASSLTGTSRNTIYF.